This entry lists 29 T cell receptor beta chains sequenced from one sample in a study of shared clonotypes between healthy human individuals (dated by TCRdb to about 2020). Library construction relied on the immunoSEQ multiplex PCR assay. TCRdb carries this immuneACCESS record with in-frame sequences only. Its versions omit some clonotypes, under half of them owing to an unresolved V gene in the studies checked, with the rest unexplained. This sample is represented by about 2.5 million clones; around 93% of them were singletons. 0.37% of the sample is taken by the ten largest. The sample consisted of naive CD4+ T cells from PBMCs. Reading the label with the study, this specimen's cell subset or site is: CD45RA+ positively selected. The receptors were sampled from a man younger than 35 in good health. Some clones in this sample may be carry-over from other donors' samples.

To note about this clone: The sample has other DNA sequences that encode this CDR3 too. The gene calls are TRBV5-1 and TRBJ2-7; D is ambiguous. V lost 0 bases to trimming and J lost 2 bases, with 3 bases between them. The CDR3 is 12 residues long. Germline CDR1 is SGHRS and CDR2 is YFSETQ. DNA for the CDR3: TGCGCCAGCAGCTTGGGGACCTACGAGCAGTACTTC. As protein: CASSLGTYEQYF.

This chain joins TRBV28 and TRBJ1-1; the D gene is possibly TRBD1 (6 bases). Per germline, CDR1 MDHEN and CDR2 SYDVKM. This CDR3 contains 15 residues. V was trimmed by 6 bases and J by 8 bases, leaving 22 bases between them. CDR3 DNA: TGTGCCAGCAGCAGTCTCAGGGGCCGCCGCCCCGAAGCTTTCTTT. Residues: CASSSLRGRRPEAFF.

The chain employs TRBV2 and TRBJ2-1, with 10 bases fitting TRBD2. CDR1 SNHLY and CDR2 FYNNEI come from the germline V gene. The CDR3 has 15 residues. V dropped 1 base and J dropped 6; count of bases not matched to a gene: 3. The CDR3 sequence: CASSEGASGGNEQFF. The CDR3 region has the DNA TGTGCCAGCAGTGAAGGAGCTAGCGGGGGCAATGAGCAGTTCTTC. Full variable domain (rest looked up from reference TRBV2 and TRBJ2-1): EPEVTQTPSHQVTQMGQEVILRCVPISNHLYFYWYRQILGQKVEFLVSFYNNEISEKSEIFDDQFSVERPDGSNFTLKIRSTKLEDSAMYFCASSEGASGGNEQFFGPGTRLTVL.

V and J are TRBV18 and TRBJ2-7, with D perhaps matching TRBD1 or TRBD2 (5 bases each). Trimming cost V 1 base and J 0 bases, with 10 bases left between them. Germline V gene sequence: CDR1 KGHSH, CDR2 LQKENI. The CDR3 is made up of 15 amino acids. DNA for the CDR3: TGTGCCAGCTCACCACTTGGGGCGGGCTCCTACGAGCAGTACTTC. Protein: CASSPLGAGSYEQYF.

The chain carries TRBV27 and TRBJ1-4; TRBD1 is a possible D gene (5 bases). The V end lost 2 bases, the J end lost 8 bases, and 15 bases lay between the germline ends. Germline values: CDR1 MNHEY, CDR2 SMNVEV (reference sequence). The CDR3 contains 15 residues. CDR3: CASSLVGRVREKLFF. As DNA, the CDR3 is TGTGCCAGCAGTTTAGTCGGCAGGGTCCGGGAAAAACTGTTTTTT.

This rearrangement joins TRBV14 to TRBJ2-2; D gene uncertain. The CDR3 length is 16 residues. Trimming took 3 bases from V and 1 from J, leaving 12 bases between them. Per germline, CDR1 SGHDN and CDR2 FVKESK. The CDR3 sequence is CASSHVRPRNTGELFF. In DNA form, the CDR3 reads TGTGCCAGCAGCCATGTCCGCCCCCGGAACACCGGGGAGCTGTTTTTT.

The chain recombines TRBV14 with TRBJ2-6; 7 bases agree with TRBD1. The germline V gene has CDR1 SGHDN and CDR2 FVKESK. The CDR3 is made up of 12 amino acids. The CDR3 reads CEGASGANVLTF. For the CDR3, the DNA is TGTGAGGGGGCATCTGGGGCCAACGTCCTGACTTTC.

The CDR3 DNA sequence: TGTGCCAGCAGCTTGCGGGCGGGAGGGTCCTACAATGAGCAGTTCTTC. Translation gives CASSLRAGGSYNEQFF. The V gene is TRBV5-6, the J gene TRBJ2-1, with TRBD2 matching 9 bases. Germline CDR1 SGHDT, CDR2 YYEEEE. The CDR3 is 16 residues long. The trim removed 1 base at V and 1 base at J, leaving 3 bases unmatched.

This clone was recorded once. CDR3 nucleotide sequence: TGCGCCAGCAGCTTGGATGGCGGGGGACGAGAGACCCAGTACTTC. Protein sequence: CASSLDGGGRETQYF. The chain couples TRBV5-1 to TRBJ2-5; TRBD2 matches at 7 bases. The CDR3 contains 15 residues. J lost 4 bases, V lost 0 bases, and 6 bases had no gene match. CDR1 and CDR2 from the germline V gene are SGHRS and YFSETQ.

The chain employs TRBV21-1 and TRBJ1-4. TRBV21-1 is tagged as a pseudogene. The CDR3 runs to 14 residues. CDR3 DNA: TGTGCCAGCAGATCGACTGGAGAGGCCGAAAAACTGTTTTTT. This gives the protein CASRSTGEAEKLFF.

The rearrangement joins TRBV7-9 to TRBJ2-2, with 13 bases lining up with TRBD2. V lost 4 bases, J lost 4 bases, and 9 bases stayed unmatched. The CDR3 has 18 amino acids. The germline CDR1 and CDR2 sequences are SEHNR and FQNEAQ (reference sequence). The CDR3 is CASSSRTSGSRGTGELFF. The CDR3 DNA follows: TGTGCCAGCAGCTCACGGACTAGCGGGAGTCGGGGCACCGGGGAGCTGTTTTTT.

On this clone itself: The same CDR3 is also encoded by other DNA sequences in this sample. The gene calls are TRBV7-9 and TRBJ2-7; D not certain. The length of the CDR3 is 11 residues. Looked up from germline, CDR1 is SEHNR and CDR2 is FQNEAQ (reference sequence). Trimming took off 2 bases at V and 5 bases at J, with 4 bases between the two ends. Here the CDR3 DNA reads TGTGCCAGCAGCTTAAGGGACGAGCAGTACTTC. Translating gives CASSLRDEQYF.

On this clone: Other nucleotide sequences in the sample specify the same CDR3. This chain uses TRBV7-3 with TRBJ2-1; D gene uncertain. V lost 3 bases to trimming and J lost 4 bases, with 13 bases between them. The CDR3 loop spans 15 amino acids. Germline CDR1 and CDR2: SGHTA and FQGTGA. CDR3 bases: TGTGCCAGCAGCTTCGGACCGACATCGTACAATGAGCAGTTCTTC. As protein: CASSFGPTSYNEQFF.

V and J are TRBV30 and TRBJ1-3; D unclear. CDR1 is GTSNPN, CDR2 SVGIG, per germline (reference sequence). This CDR3 contains 15 residues. With 3 bases removed from V and 3 bases from J, the gap between germline ends came to 15 bases. The DNA for the CDR3 is TGTGCCTGGAGGGGCGGGTCGGGGTTTGGAAACACCATATATTTT. Its translation is CAWRGGSGFGNTIYF.

The chain carries TRBV18 and TRBJ1-3, with 9 bases aligning to TRBD1. This CDR3 has 17 amino acids. The V segment lost 3 bases and the J segment 3 bases; nucleotides outside the gene matches: 9. Germline assignment: CDR1 KGHSH and CDR2 LQKENI. DNA of the CDR3: TGTGCCAGCTCACCGAAGACAGGGGGGGAAGATGGAAACACCATATATTTT. Residues: CASSPKTGGEDGNTIYF.

Concerning this clone itself: The identical CDR3 is also encoded by other nucleotide sequences in the sample. CDR3 residues: CASSLAGGRDQPQHF. CDR3 nucleotides: TGCGCCAGCAGCTTGGCCGGGGGGCGTGATCAGCCCCAGCATTTT. This chain connects TRBV5-1 to TRBJ1-5; weak D call: TRBD1 (6 bases). V shed 0 bases and J shed 5 bases, with 12 bases lying between them. The CDR3 has 15 amino acids. CDR1 is SGHRS, CDR2 YFSETQ, per germline.

V is TRBV29-1 and J is TRBJ2-3; 8 nucleotides align to TRBD1. The germline V gene has CDR1 SQVTM and CDR2 ANQGSEA. Unmatched junction bases numbered 10, after V lost 5 bases and J lost 6 bases. This CDR3 is 14 amino acids long. The CDR3 sequence: CSVPDRGGRDTQYF. The DNA for the CDR3 is TGCAGCGTTCCCGACAGGGGAGGAAGGGATACGCAGTATTTT.

Concerning this clone: Other nucleotide sequences in the sample specify the same CDR3. The CDR3 DNA reads TGTGCCAGCTCACCACCACCGGGGTCCTACGAGCAGTACTTC. Its protein product is CASSPPPGSYEQYF. The chain carries TRBV18 and TRBJ2-7, with D maybe TRBD2 (5 bases). Trimming pared 0 bases from V and 1 base from J, leaving 7 bases between. CDR3 length: 14 amino acids. CDR1 is KGHSH, CDR2 LQKENI, per germline.

The chain uses TRBV28 and TRBJ1-2, with TRBD1 matching 9 bases. This CDR3 contains 17 residues. The trim removed 6 bases at V and 2 bases at J, leaving 13 bases unmatched. Per the germline V gene, CDR1 is MDHEN and CDR2 is SYDVKM. The CDR3 spells CASSLPRVGTGNYGYTF. The CDR3, as DNA: TGTGCCAGCAGCCTCCCGCGGGTTGGGACAGGGAACTATGGCTACACCTTC.

CDR3 loop: CASSSQAGDNTGELFF. The CDR3 DNA is TGTGCCAGCAGCTCCCAAGCGGGAGACAACACCGGGGAGCTGTTTTTT. The gene calls are TRBV11-3 and TRBJ2-2; 8 bases agree with TRBD2. The CDR3 contains 16 residues. The germline V gene encodes CDR1 SGHNT and CDR2 YENEEA. Unmatched junction bases numbered 6, after V lost 4 bases and J lost 2 bases.

About this clone: At one end the junction does not follow the germline gene, possibly because of a read error. This chain links TRBV27 with TRBJ2-1, with a possible D match to TRBD2 (5 bases). Germline V gives CDR1 MNHEY, CDR2 SMNVEV (reference sequence). This CDR3 is 12 amino acids long. The CDR3 is CASSFRTAPKIF. Written as DNA, the CDR3 is TGTGCCAGCAGTTTCAGGACTGCCCCTAAAATCTTC.

V and J are TRBV18 and TRBJ1-5; 7 positions agree with TRBD1. V was pared by 3 bases and J by 3 bases, with 5 bases of the junction left unmatched. CDR1 KGHSH and CDR2 LQKENI come from the germline V gene. The CDR3 totals 15 residues. The CDR3 loop is CASSPKTGANQPQHF. The CDR3 region has the DNA TGTGCCAGCTCACCCAAAACAGGGGCCAATCAGCCCCAGCATTTT.

This rearrangement joins TRBV5-4 to TRBJ1-4, with D maybe TRBD1 (6 bases). V was trimmed by 9 bases and J by 1 base, leaving 22 bases between them. Germline CDR1 SGHNT, CDR2 YYREEE (reference sequence). The CDR3 sequence is 17 residues long. The CDR3 DNA reads TGTGCCACTACACGGGGGGGGCTGAAGGGAACTAATGAAAAACTGTTTTTT. Protein sequence: CATTRGGLKGTNEKLFF.

The rearrangement links TRBV4-1 to TRBJ1-5; D is undetermined. Trimming stripped 3 bases from V and 0 bases from J, with 12 bases between. This CDR3 contains 16 residues. Looked up from germline, CDR1 is MGHRA and CDR2 is YSYEKL. Here the CDR3 DNA reads TGCGCCAGCAGCCAGTTCGGTACCTTTAGCAATCAGCCCCAGCATTTT. It specifies CASSQFGTFSNQPQHF.

The count of this clone is one. Within the sample, other DNA sequences also encode this same CDR3. CDR3 loop: CASSSSGRDYEQYF. CDR3 sequence (DNA): TGTGCCAGCAGCTCGTCAGGGAGGGACTACGAGCAGTACTTC. This chain joins TRBV28 and TRBJ2-7; 7 bases line up with TRBD2. Germline values: CDR1 MDHEN, CDR2 SYDVKM. The CDR3 runs to 14 residues. With V trimmed by 6 bases and J by 3 bases, 8 bases remained unmatched.

This chain uses TRBV7-2 with TRBJ2-1; D uncertain. The CDR3 spans 14 residues. V was cut by 5 bases and J by 6 bases, with 14 bases left in between. CDR1 SGHTA and CDR2 FQGNSA come from the germline V gene. This CDR3 reads CASSPGQQFNEQFF. The CDR3 DNA sequence: TGTGCCAGCAGCCCTGGGCAACAGTTCAATGAGCAGTTCTTC.

This clone was observed a single time. The gene calls are TRBV10-1 and TRBJ2-1; D possibly corresponds to TRBD2 (7 bases). This CDR3 region has 17 residues. Germline CDR1 reads WNHNN; CDR2 reads SYGVQD (reference sequence). V dropped 3 bases and J dropped 1 base, with 16 bases sitting between them. The CDR3 nucleotides read TGCGCCAGCAGTGATAGAGGGGGGGTCGGATCCTACAATGAGCAGTTCTTC. Protein product: CASSDRGGVGSYNEQFF.

The J gene is TRBJ1-5, the V gene TRBV7-2; 7 bases match TRBD1. The CDR3 has 14 residues. Per the germline V gene, CDR1 is SGHTA and CDR2 is FQGNSA. The V gene end was trimmed by 5 bases and the J gene end by 6 bases; junction bases not matched to a gene: 7. CDR3 sequence reads: CASSLTGMFQPQHF. The CDR3 nucleotides are TGTGCCAGCAGCCTGACAGGGATGTTTCAGCCCCAGCATTTT.

The chain employs TRBV25-1 and TRBJ2-1; D is ambiguous. The CDR3 totals 17 residues. The V gene's germline CDR1 is MGHDK and CDR2 SYGVNS. Deletions cut 0 bases from V and 0 bases from J, with 12 bases between. The CDR3 loop is CASSEYPAISSYNEQFF. DNA for the CDR3: TGTGCCAGCAGTGAATATCCGGCGATAAGCTCCTACAATGAGCAGTTCTTC.